These 18 T cell receptor beta chains share one sample of origin, sequenced in a study of identical twins. TCRdb recomputed calls from the 5' RACE reads with MiXCR, one row per CDR3 protein. The sample contains 1.5 million to 2 million distinct CDR3 sequences, more than 30% of which appear only once. The sequenced sample consisted of cord blood. Receptors originate from a newborn girl in good health.

This clonotype was picked up a small number of times. J is TRBJ2-5 and V is TRBV5-1; perhaps TRBD1 as D (5 bases). Looked up from germline, CDR1 is SGHRS and CDR2 is YFSETQ. Trimming took 1 base from V and 5 from J, leaving 15 bases between them. The CDR3 is made up of 15 amino acids. CDR3 DNA: TGCGCCAGCAGCTTGTCGCAGGGAAAGGGGGAGACCCAGTACTTC. It translates to CASSLSQGKGETQYF.

This chain connects TRBV18 to TRBJ2-5; unclear D gene. This CDR3 is 15 amino acids long. V was trimmed by 0 bases and J by 5 bases, leaving 13 bases between them. CDR1 and CDR2 (germline): KGHSH, LQKENI. The CDR3, as DNA: TGTGCCAGCTCACCACCGGAGAACAGTCGGGAGACCCAGTACTTC. Translated: CASSPPENSRETQYF.

About this clonotype: A clone one base away is much larger, so this may be a read error. The chain carries TRBV20-1 and TRBJ2-3; D gene uncertain. The CDR3 has 12 amino acids. The germline V gene has CDR1 DFQATT and CDR2 SNEGSKA (reference sequence). CDR3 nucleotides: TGCGGTGCTAGGCTTGACACAGATACGCAGTATTTT. It is translated as CGARLDTDTQYF.

The chain recombines TRBV18 with TRBJ2-6; D gene unclear. Deletions cut 0 bases from V and 0 bases from J, with 12 bases between. This CDR3 has 18 residues. CDR1 is KGHSH, CDR2 LQKENI, per germline. The CDR3 DNA reads as TGTGCCAGCTCACCACCTAAAGGAGTCAGCTCTGGGGCCAACGTCCTGACTTTC. This gives the protein CASSPPKGVSSGANVLTF.

In its sample, this clonotype was seen many times. The CDR3 protein is CATSDFDRGLETQYF. The CDR3 DNA sequence: TGTGCCACCAGTGATTTCGACAGGGGGCTGGAGACCCAGTACTTC. The gene calls are TRBV24-1 and TRBJ2-5; 10 nucleotides align to TRBD1. The V and J ends lost 1 base and 5 bases, in that order; junction bases with no gene match: 3. Germline V CDR1 and CDR2: KGHDR, SFDVKD. CDR3 length equals 15 residues.

V usage is TRBV5-1 and J usage is TRBJ2-5; the D call may be TRBD1 or TRBD2 (5 bases each). Per germline, CDR1 SGHRS and CDR2 YFSETQ. V lost 2 bases and J lost 1, with 15 bases in between. The CDR3 is 16 amino acids. This CDR3 reads CASSLLGPGTQETQYF. CDR3 nucleotide sequence: TGCGCCAGCAGCTTACTGGGACCGGGAACCCAAGAGACCCAGTACTTC.

This sequence joins TRBV7-2 and TRBJ1-1, with no clear D. V was shortened by 2 bases and J by 5 bases, with 12 bases between the two germline ends. The CDR3 loop spans 14 amino acids. Germline V CDR1 and CDR2: SGHTA, FQGNSA. This chain's CDR3 is CASSLIGLVTEAFF. The CDR3 DNA follows: TGTGCCAGCAGCTTAATCGGGCTTGTTACTGAAGCTTTCTTT.

This clonotype showed up just once. This may be a read error, as it is one base from a much larger clone. J is TRBJ2-7 and V is TRBV29-1; D not certain. The J call is in doubt because the DNA end fits TRBJ2-5 better. The CDR3 sequence is 11 residues long. CDR1 is SQVTM, CDR2 ANQGSEA, per germline. CDR3 region: CSVGARGTQYF. The CDR3 DNA follows: TGCAGCGTTGGGGCCCGAGGGACCCAGTACTTC.

V usage is TRBV4-2 and J usage is TRBJ2-1; the match to TRBD2 covers 9 bases. The DNA end lines up better with TRBJ2-7; the J call may be wrong. The germline V gene encodes CDR1 LGHNA and CDR2 YNFKEQ. The CDR3 covers 16 residues. The DNA for the CDR3 is TGTGCCAGCAGCCAAAGGAAGACTAGCGGATACAATGAGCAGTACTTC. The encoded protein is CASSQRKTSGYNEQYF.

This clonotype was observed a few times. V and J are TRBV27 and TRBJ2-1, with TRBD2 matching over 11 bases. V was pared by 2 bases and J by 2 bases, with 2 bases of the junction left unmatched. Germline V gives CDR1 MNHEY, CDR2 SMNVEV (reference sequence). This CDR3 has 16 residues. CDR3 in DNA: TGTGCCAGCAGTTTACTAGCGGGAGGTACCTACAATGAGCAGTTCTTC. It codes for CASSLLAGGTYNEQFF.

This chain uses TRBV27 with TRBJ1-2, with D possibly matching TRBD1 (5 bases). V was pared by 6 bases and J by 4 bases, with 15 bases between. The germline CDR1 and CDR2 sequences are MNHEY and SMNVEV (reference sequence). The CDR3 runs 14 residues. In DNA, the CDR3 is TGTGCCAGCAGACCTGTCGGGAGGGGCTATGGCTACACCTTC. This gives the protein CASRPVGRGYGYTF.

Notes on this clonotype: This clone may be a read error of a much larger clone one base away. The V call is TRBV14, the J call TRBJ2-1; no firm D call. The J call is doubtful: the DNA matches TRBJ2-7 better. CDR1 SGHDN and CDR2 FVKESK come from the germline V gene. The length of the CDR3 is 15 residues. The CDR3 loop reads CASSQGVGSYNEQYF. In DNA, the CDR3 is TGTGCCAGCAGCCAAGGGGTCGGGTCATACAATGAGCAGTACTTC.

This clonotype was seen a few times. The chain joins TRBV13 to TRBJ1-6; D is uncertain. Trimming pared 8 bases from V and 6 bases from J, leaving 20 bases between. Germline loops: CDR1 PRHDT, CDR2 FYEKMQ (reference sequence). The CDR3 is 16 residues long. The CDR3 coding sequence is TGTGCCAGCGGATCCTGGAGGCTCGGTTTTAATTCACCCCTCCACTTT. This sequence encodes CASGSWRLGFNSPLHF.

A note on this clonotype: Since the CDR3 does not end with the conserved phenylalanine or tryptophan, this likely comes from a read error. J is TRBJ2-4 and V is TRBV20-1; 8 bases are shared with TRBD2. Germline V CDR1 and CDR2: DFQATT, SNEGSKA (reference sequence). The CDR3 totals 14 residues. Trimming removed 6 bases from V and 13 bases from J; junction bases left unmatched: 17. The CDR3 protein is CSAPLRGGRSEQYL. CDR3 DNA sequence: TGCAGTGCCCCGCTCCGGGGCGGGAGGAGTGAGCAGTACTTA.

V gene TRBV6-1 combines with J gene TRBJ1-1; 8 nucleotides align to TRBD1. CDR1 MNHNS and CDR2 SASEGT come from the germline V gene. The J segment lost 5 bases and the V segment lost 2 bases, leaving 4 bases of the junction unmatched. The CDR3 contains 14 residues. In nucleotides, the CDR3 is TGTGCCAGCAGTGAAAGGACAGGGAGGACTGAAGCTTTCTTT. It yields the protein CASSERTGRTEAFF.

V and J are TRBV12-3 or TRBV12-4 and TRBJ1-5; TRBD1 might be the D (5 bases). V was pared by 3 bases and J by 0 bases, with 6 bases between. CDR3 length equals 14 residues. In nucleotides, the CDR3 is TGTGCCAGCAGTTTCAGGGCTAGCAATCAGCCCCAGCATTTT. This sequence encodes CASSFRASNQPQHF.

The V and J genes are TRBV25-1 and TRBJ2-1, with 11 bases fitting TRBD2. Per germline, CDR1 MGHDK and CDR2 SYGVNS. V shed 3 bases, J shed 9 bases, and the junction held 7 bases outside the gene matches. The CDR3 length is 15 residues. The CDR3 sequence is CASSEASGRLAEQFF. The CDR3 DNA sequence: TGTGCCAGCAGTGAGGCTAGCGGGAGGTTGGCTGAGCAGTTCTTC.

This clonotype was counted many times. The J gene is TRBJ2-3, the V gene TRBV9; tentative D call: TRBD2 (6 bases). Germline V gene sequence: CDR1 SGDLS, CDR2 YYNGEE. V dropped 4 bases and J dropped 2 bases, with 17 bases sitting between them. There are 16 residues in the CDR3. The CDR3, as DNA: TGTGCCAGCAGCTCCCGTAGGAGGGAATTCACAGATACGCAGTATTTT. Protein product: CASSSRRREFTDTQYF.